Sequencing of this T cell receptor (beta chain) was carried out in a study of spatial heterogeneity in lung cancer. In the study overall: There were consistently more beta-chain sequences detected than alpha-chain sequences.

CDR3 length: 15 residues. Unmatched junction bases numbered 3, after V lost 2 bases and J lost 0 bases. Time point indicated: blood at routine non-recurrence follow-up after resection. Whole RNA, which was extracted from tumor, nontumor lung tissue or frozen PBMC, was sequenced without any cell sorting. The presence of a unique molecular identifier marked each TCR cDNA molecule. One entry per CDR3 protein, called by TCRdb with MiXCR from the 5' RACE reads. This sample yields roughly 120,000 distinct CDR3 sequences, of which roughly a tenth are seen a single time; 24% belongs to the top ten. The source was PBMCs, collected at follow-up. V and J are TRBV12-3 or TRBV12-4 and TRBJ1-1, with 7 nucleotides matching TRBD1. The sequence derives from a female donor with early-stage non-small cell lung cancer. CDR3 coding DNA: TGTGCCAGCAGTTTAATTCAGGGGGTGAACACTGAAGCTTTCTTT. The encoded protein is CASSLIQGVNTEAFF.